The 9 T cell receptor beta chains given below trace back to one sample, sequenced in a study of T cell repertoires in cytomegalovirus infection. TCRdb passed the reads through MiXCR, listing each CDR3 protein once. Here the sample spans around 99,000 distinct CDR3 sequences, 29% being singletons. These TCRs' antigens remain unknown. The sequenced sample was CD8+ T cells from cultured PBMCs, obtained from culture after CMV antigen stimulation. The source of these receptors is a human donor in good health (CMV status not recorded). Some clones in this sample may be carry-over from other donors' samples.

The chain carries TRBV19 and TRBJ2-3, with 7 bases matching TRBD1. This CDR3 has 16 residues. With 5 bases clipped from V and 0 bases from J, the junction kept 8 bases outside the gene matches. Germline V lookup: CDR1 LNHDA, CDR2 SQIVND (reference sequence). The CDR3 DNA sequence: TGTGCCAGTAGTGCCTCACAGGGGAGAAGCACAGATACGCAGTATTTT. This gives the protein CASSASQGRSTDTQYF.

This clonotype came up many times. The V and J genes are TRBV5-6 and TRBJ1-1, with D uncertain. V was trimmed by 4 bases and J by 5 bases, leaving 21 bases between them. The CDR3 runs to 16 residues. The germline gives CDR1 SGHDT, CDR2 YYEEEE. DNA for the CDR3: TGTGCCAGCAGCGAAAGGGAGGGTGGATTCGGGACTGAAGCTTTCTTT. Translation gives CASSEREGGFGTEAFF.

J is TRBJ1-6 and V is TRBV28; D call uncertain. Per germline, CDR1 MDHEN and CDR2 SYDVKM. The CDR3 has 14 residues. Trimming took 3 bases from V and 7 from J, leaving 10 bases between them. The CDR3 DNA is TGTGCCAGCAGTTTGCAGGTCGGAAATTCACCCCTCCACTTT. It encodes CASSLQVGNSPLHF. The entire variable domain, with the rest obtained from reference TRBV28 and TRBJ1-6, is as follows: DVKVTQSSRYLVKRTGEKVFLECVQDMDHENMFWYRQDPGLGLRLIYFSYDVKMKEKGDIPEGYSVSREKKERFSLILESASTNQTSMYLCASSLQVGNSPLHFGNGTRLTVT.

This clonotype was seen many times. The chain couples TRBV7-9 to TRBJ1-1; D might be TRBD1 (5 bases). CDR1 and CDR2 from the germline V gene are SEHNR and FQNEAQ (reference sequence). V lost 6 bases, J lost 3 bases, and 17 bases lay in between. The CDR3 sequence is 15 residues long. The CDR3 reads CASRRSGPWDTEAFF. CDR3 coding DNA: TGTGCCAGCAGGCGATCGGGACCCTGGGACACTGAAGCTTTCTTT.

The sample holds a few counts of this clonotype. This chain joins TRBV12-3 or TRBV12-4 and TRBJ2-5; D may be TRBD2 (5 bases). Between the trimmed V and J ends, which lost 7 bases and 4 bases, there was a span of 16 bases. The CDR3 loop spans 14 amino acids. CDR3: CASTGGPYGETQYF. The CDR3 bases are TGTGCCAGCACCGGCGGGCCCTACGGAGAGACCCAGTACTTC.

Only a few counts were recorded for this clonotype. The chain recombines TRBV19 with TRBJ2-1; D ambiguous. The CDR3 totals 13 residues. Trimming stripped 3 bases from V and 10 bases from J, with 13 bases between. Germline loops: CDR1 LNHDA, CDR2 SQIVND (reference sequence). The CDR3 reads CASSIILLQEQFF. Here the CDR3 DNA reads TGTGCCAGTAGTATTATACTACTACAGGAGCAGTTCTTC. Complete variable domain (other parts from reference TRBV19 and TRBJ2-1): DGGITQSPKYLFRKEGQNVTLSCEQNLNHDAMYWYRQDPGQGLRLIYYSQIVNDFQKGDIAEGYSVSREKKESFPLTVTSAQKNPTAFYLCASSIILLQEQFFGPGTRLTVL.

The sample holds many counts of this clonotype. The CDR3 protein is CASSQDSGFREQYF. The CDR3 DNA reads TGCGCCAGCAGCCAAGATTCAGGGTTCCGAGAGCAGTACTTC. This rearrangement joins TRBV4-1 to TRBJ2-7, with TRBD1 as a possible D gene (5 bases). V lost 0 bases and J lost 7, with 13 bases in between. The CDR3 is 14 residues long. Germline CDR1 is MGHRA and CDR2 is YSYEKL.

About this clonotype itself: At one end, the junction sequence differs from germline, possibly due to a read error. The rearrangement joins TRBV12-3 or TRBV12-4 to TRBJ2-2; D is undetermined. The CDR3 contains 12 residues. Here the CDR3 reads CATSHPTGELFF. The CDR3, as DNA: TGTGCCACCAGTCACCCAACCGGGGAGCTGTTTTTT.

The chain combines TRBV12-3 or TRBV12-4 with TRBJ2-5, with 9 bases fitting TRBD2. Trimming removed 2 bases from V and 4 bases from J; junction bases left unmatched: 8. This CDR3 is 16 amino acids long. The CDR3 protein is CASSLYLRGGRETQYF. The CDR3 DNA is TGTGCCAGCAGTTTATATTTGCGGGGGGGACGAGAGACCCAGTACTTC.